Shown below are 30 T cell receptor beta chains from a single sample sequenced in a study of cytomegalovirus exposure and HLA in healthy donors. The PCR made use of 60 Vbeta and 13 Jbeta primers. Sequencing used immunoSEQ multiplex PCR; TCRdb keeps in-frame clones, though not all of them. The sample holds 160,000 or so clones, roughly 79% seen once. Sequencing was carried out using PBMCs. These receptors originate from a woman in her late teens or twenties in good health and CMV-seropositive.

This clone appeared a few times. This chain joins TRBV27 and TRBJ2-5; 10 positions match TRBD2. The CDR3 runs 17 residues. Germline CDR1 is MNHEY and CDR2 is SMNVEV (reference sequence). V lost 4 bases, J lost 3 bases, and 11 bases stayed unmatched. The CDR3 DNA reads as TGTGCCAGCAGTTCTTCCCCCTATCTAGCGGGGGAAGAGACCCAGTACTTC. Its protein is CASSSSPYLAGEETQYF.

The rearrangement uses TRBV7-9 and TRBJ2-1, with D perhaps TRBD2 (6 bases). CDR1 is SEHNR, CDR2 FQNEAQ, per germline (reference sequence). Trimming removed 6 bases from V and 2 bases from J, with 8 bases in between. This CDR3 spans 13 amino acids. CDR3 sequence: CASREGTYNEQFF. DNA of the CDR3: TGTGCCAGCAGGGAGGGGACCTACAATGAGCAGTTCTTC.

The chain recombines TRBV7-9 with TRBJ2-5; TRBD2 agrees at 9 bases. This CDR3 spans 15 amino acids. The V and J ends lost 4 bases and 5 bases, in that order; junction bases with no gene match: 8. Germline values: CDR1 SEHNR, CDR2 FQNEAQ (reference sequence). The CDR3 reads CASSSGTSRGETQYF. The CDR3 coding sequence is TGTGCCAGCAGCTCAGGGACTAGCCGAGGGGAGACCCAGTACTTC. The full variable domain, with the rest looked up from reference TRBV7-9 and TRBJ2-5, is DTGVSQNPRHKITKRGQNVTFRCDPISEHNRLYWYRQTLGQGPEFLTYFQNEAQLEKSRLLSDRFSAERPKGSFSTLEIQRTEQGDSAMYLCASSSGTSRGETQYFGPGTRLLVL.

The chain has TRBV6-4 and TRBJ2-2; D not resolved. The CDR3 is 13 residues long. Germline assignment: CDR1 MRHNA and CDR2 SNTAGT. V lost 0 bases to trimming and J lost 7 bases, with 6 bases between them. CDR3: CASSDSEIGELFF. CDR3 coding DNA: TGTGCCAGCAGTGACTCCGAGATCGGGGAGCTGTTTTTT.

About this clone itself: At one of its ends the junction is not consistent with the germline gene, which may arise from a read error. V usage is TRBV6-6 and J usage is TRBJ2-2, with D possibly being TRBD2 (6 bases). Germline V lookup: CDR1 MNHNY, CDR2 SVGAGI (reference sequence). This CDR3 contains 14 residues. The DNA of the CDR3 is TGTGCCAGCAGTTCCCGAAATTGGGCCGGGGGGCTGTTTTTT. This translates into CASSSRNWAGGLFF.

V is TRBV29-1 and J is TRBJ1-3, with TRBD1 identical over 12 bases. Germline CDR1 reads SQVTM; CDR2 reads ANQGSEA. V lost 7 bases and J lost 7; bases outside the gene matches: 5. The CDR3 contains 13 residues. In nucleotides, the CDR3 is TGCAGCGCGGGGACAGGGGGCGCGAACACCATATATTTT. As protein: CSAGTGGANTIYF.

Note on this clone: No conserved phenylalanine or tryptophan is present at the end of the CDR3, so a read error is the likely explanation. The chain has TRBV5-4 and TRBJ2-7, with 12 nucleotides matching TRBD2. CDR1 is SGHNT, CDR2 YYREEE, per germline (reference sequence). The CDR3 runs to 15 residues. The V and J ends lost 3 bases and 6 bases, in that order; junction bases with no gene match: 7. The CDR3 region is CASSSSSGGASEQYL. The CDR3 coding sequence is TGTGCCAGCAGCTCCTCTAGCGGGGGGGCGTCCGAGCAGTACCTC.

The V gene is TRBV6-6, the J gene TRBJ1-6; D ambiguous. The CDR3 contains 16 residues. V lost 0 bases and J 0 bases, leaving 6 bases between the germline ends. Germline V gene data show CDR1 as MNHNY and CDR2 as SVGAGI (reference sequence). CDR3 amino acids: CASSYSRGSYNSPLHF. CDR3 sequence (DNA): TGTGCCAGCAGTTACTCGCGGGGCTCCTATAATTCACCCCTCCACTTT.

This clone was seen just once. The junction does not match germline at one end; this may be a read error. V usage is TRBV6-4 and J usage is TRBJ2-4; TRBD2 matches at 16 bases. There are 16 residues in the CDR3. The germline V gene encodes CDR1 MRHNA and CDR2 SNTAGT. This CDR3 is CASSEGTSGGGNSQYF. In nucleotides, the CDR3 is TGTGCCAGCAGCGAAGGGACTAGCGGGGGGGGAAACAGTCAGTACTTC.

The rearrangement joins TRBV4-2 to TRBJ1-3; tentatively, D is TRBD1 (6 bases). This CDR3 has 18 amino acids. Germline lookup yields CDR1 LGHNA and CDR2 YNFKEQ. V gave up 7 bases and J gave up 3 bases, with 25 bases separating them. The chain's CDR3 is CASTPRLSTGTLGNTIYF. The CDR3 DNA sequence: TGTGCCAGCACCCCAAGGCTGTCGACAGGAACGCTTGGAAACACCATATATTTT.

This clone was detected only once. The chain combines TRBV5-1 with TRBJ2-3; D is possibly TRBD2 (5 bases). Germline CDR1 is SGHRS and CDR2 is YFSETQ. The CDR3 sequence is 15 residues long. V was shortened by 2 bases and J by 7 bases, with 17 bases between the two germline ends. The CDR3 DNA sequence: TGCGCCAGCAGCTTCTCTGGGCGGGCCTTTTATACGCAGTATTTT. It codes for CASSFSGRAFYTQYF. The entire variable domain, with the rest obtained from reference TRBV5-1 and TRBJ2-3, is as follows: KAGVTQTPRYLIKTRGQQVTLSCSPISGHRSVSWYQQTPGQGLQFLFEYFSETQRNKGNFPGRFSGRQFSNSRSEMNVSTLELGDSALYLCASSFSGRAFYTQYFGPGTRLTVL.

The gene calls are TRBV14 and TRBJ1-1; D is possibly TRBD1 (5 bases). From germline, CDR1 is SGHDN and CDR2 FVKESK. The CDR3 consists of 16 residues. The ends were cut back, 2 bases at V and 0 bases at J, with 13 bases in the middle. In nucleotides, the CDR3 is TGTGCCAGCAGCCAAAAAATGGAACAGGTGAACACTGAAGCTTTCTTT. The encoded protein is CASSQKMEQVNTEAFF.

This chain connects TRBV6-4 to TRBJ1-6, with unresolved D. The germline V and J ends were trimmed by 5 bases and 3 bases, with 11 bases remaining between them. Germline-derived CDR1 and CDR2 are MRHNA and SNTAGT. CDR3 length: 15 residues. The CDR3 loop reads CASSPDGFYNSPLHF. Here the CDR3 DNA reads TGTGCCAGCAGTCCCGACGGGTTCTATAATTCACCCCTCCACTTT.

The gene calls are TRBV6-5 and TRBJ2-7; a weak D match, TRBD2 (5 bases). The CDR3 is made up of 15 amino acids. Trimming shortened V by 0 bases and J by 6 bases, and 15 bases separated the two germline ends. Looked up from germline, CDR1 is MNHEY and CDR2 is SVGAGI. DNA of the CDR3: TGTGCCAGCAGTTACTCTTTCTTGAGAGGGAGCGAGCAGTACTTC. Residues: CASSYSFLRGSEQYF.

The V call is TRBV28, the J call TRBJ1-4, with D hard to call. The CDR3 length is 14 residues. The germline V and J ends were trimmed by 7 bases and 3 bases, with 12 bases remaining between them. Germline V CDR1 and CDR2: MDHEN, SYDVKM. The CDR3 sequence: CASNPSEANEKLFF. Written as DNA, the CDR3 is TGTGCCAGCAATCCATCAGAGGCTAATGAAAAACTGTTTTTT.

As for this clone: One end of the junction fails to match germline, which may point to a read error. The genes are TRBV7-9 and TRBJ1-2; possible D gene TRBD1, 5 bases. CDR1 and CDR2 (germline): SEHNR, FQNEAQ (reference sequence). CDR3 length: 12 amino acids. CDR3 region: CSSSPDSYGYTF. CDR3 coding DNA: TGTTCCAGCAGCCCCGACAGCTATGGCTACACCTTC.

V and J are TRBV6-6 and TRBJ1-2, with TRBD1 identical over 9 bases. This CDR3 contains 14 residues. Germline loops: CDR1 MNHNY, CDR2 SVGAGI (reference sequence). The ends lost 0 bases at V and 7 bases at J; junction bases unmatched: 3. CDR3 sequence reads: CASSYSDRGGGYTF. CDR3 coding DNA: TGTGCCAGCAGTTACTCGGACAGGGGAGGTGGCTACACCTTC.

The rearrangement uses TRBV5-4 and TRBJ2-2, with D tentatively TRBD1 (5 bases). Germline V gene data show CDR1 as SGHNT and CDR2 as YYREEE (reference sequence). V was cut by 3 bases and J by 2 bases, with 8 bases left in between. This CDR3 is built from 14 residues. The CDR3 bases are TGTGCCAGCAGCTCGACAGCTAACACCGGGGAGCTGTTTTTT. As protein: CASSSTANTGELFF.

A few counts support this clone. This rearrangement joins TRBV4-2 to TRBJ1-1, with D tentatively TRBD1 (5 bases). There are 12 residues in the CDR3. The germline V and J ends were trimmed by 0 bases and 10 bases, with 9 bases remaining between them. Germline CDR1 LGHNA, CDR2 YNFKEQ. CDR3 DNA: TGTGCCAGCAGCCAAGATACGGGGGGAGCTTTCTTT. Its translation is CASSQDTGGAFF.

V and J are TRBV5-1 and TRBJ2-7; TRBD1 aligns across 7 bases. CDR3 size: 15 residues. Germline values: CDR1 SGHRS, CDR2 YFSETQ. Trimming took 3 bases from V and 3 from J; bases not matched to a gene: 9. The CDR3 DNA reads TGCGCCAGCAGCTGGGCCGGGGCAGGGGGCTACGAGCAGTACTTC. It translates to CASSWAGAGGYEQYF.

This rearrangement joins TRBV7-2 to TRBJ1-1; D call uncertain. V was trimmed by 5 bases and J by 6 bases, leaving 16 bases between them. The CDR3 has 14 amino acids. Germline-derived CDR1 and CDR2 are SGHTA and FQGNSA. The CDR3 is CASSVGNPESEAFF. The DNA for the CDR3 is TGTGCCAGCAGCGTAGGAAATCCCGAGTCTGAAGCTTTCTTT.

A remark on this clone: The sample carries other DNA sequences with the same CDR3. V gene TRBV7-9 combines with J gene TRBJ1-1; the D is unclear. Between the trimmed V and J ends, which lost 2 bases and 1 base, there was a span of 5 bases. The CDR3 has 13 residues. Germline assignment: CDR1 SEHNR and CDR2 FQNEAQ (reference sequence). The CDR3 is CASSLSGNTEAFF. The CDR3 DNA follows: TGTGCCAGCAGCTTATCCGGGAACACTGAAGCTTTCTTT.

The chain joins TRBV28 to TRBJ2-7, with TRBD2 identical over 7 bases. Looked up from germline, CDR1 is MDHEN and CDR2 is SYDVKM. The ends lost 0 bases at V and 2 bases at J; junction bases unmatched: 13. CDR3 length equals 18 residues. CDR3 in amino acids: CASSLWGGSGVPPYEQYF. CDR3 DNA: TGTGCCAGCAGTTTATGGGGAGGAAGCGGGGTACCGCCCTACGAGCAGTACTTC. Full variable domain (rest looked up from reference TRBV28 and TRBJ2-7): DVKVTQSSRYLVKRTGEKVFLECVQDMDHENMFWYRQDPGLGLRLIYFSYDVKMKEKGDIPEGYSVSREKKERFSLILESASTNQTSMYLCASSLWGGSGVPPYEQYFGPGTRLTVT.

The chain employs TRBV10-3 and TRBJ2-1; 11 bases line up with TRBD2. CDR3 length: 17 amino acids. Per germline, CDR1 ENHRY and CDR2 SYGVKD. The trim removed 3 bases at V and 6 bases at J, leaving 10 bases unmatched. Here the CDR3 DNA reads TGTGCCATCAGTGACCCCTCTTTGACTAGCGGGGTCAATGAGCAGTTCTTC. Its translation is CAISDPSLTSGVNEQFF.

The DNA for the CDR3 is TGTGCCAGCAGCCGGGGTCATCAGAAGGAGACCCAGTACTTC. It yields the protein CASSRGHQKETQYF. V gene TRBV6-1 combines with J gene TRBJ2-5, with D perhaps TRBD2 (5 bases). V dropped 6 bases and J dropped 5 bases, with 16 bases sitting between them. CDR1 MNHNS and CDR2 SASEGT come from the germline V gene. The CDR3 runs 14 residues.

The V call is TRBV5-5, the J call TRBJ2-7; TRBD2 aligns across 9 bases. Trimming at V came to 0 bases and at J to 5 bases, leaving 3 bases not matched to a gene. CDR1 SGHKS and CDR2 YYEKEE come from the germline V gene (reference sequence). The CDR3 is 14 amino acids. The CDR3 sequence is CASSLERGANEQYF. In DNA, the CDR3 is TGTGCCAGCAGCTTGGAGCGGGGGGCTAACGAGCAGTACTTC.

The V and J genes are TRBV5-4 and TRBJ1-3; TRBD1 agrees at 10 bases. The germline CDR1 and CDR2 sequences are SGHNT and YYREEE (reference sequence). The CDR3 contains 17 residues. Losses at the gene ends were 3 bases for V and 3 bases for J; bases not matched to a gene: 9. The CDR3 sequence: CASSYRDRGLFGNTIYF. In DNA form, the CDR3 reads TGTGCCAGCAGCTACCGGGACAGGGGTTTGTTTGGAAACACCATATATTTT.

In DNA form, the CDR3 reads TGTGCCAGCAGTATGGGGGGGCTCTCTGGAAACACCATATATTTT. Encoded protein: CASSMGGLSGNTIYF. V and J are TRBV6-6 and TRBJ1-3, with D perhaps matching TRBD1 (6 bases). Germline CDR1 MNHNY, CDR2 SVGAGI (reference sequence). CDR3 length: 15 amino acids. The V end was cut by 5 bases, the J end by 0 bases, with 11 bases between.

This chain uses TRBV7-2 with TRBJ2-5; 11 bases are shared with TRBD1. Germline V gives CDR1 SGHTA, CDR2 FQGNSA. V was pared by 4 bases and J by 5 bases, with 6 bases of the junction left unmatched. The CDR3 totals 15 residues. The CDR3 nucleotides read TGTGCCAGCAGCTCCCGGGACAGGGGGTCCGAGACCCAGTACTTC. As protein: CASSSRDRGSETQYF.

The genes are TRBV5-1 and TRBJ2-5; unclear D gene. The DNA end is a closer match to TRBJ2-7, so the J assignment may be wrong. This CDR3 is built from 15 residues. Germline CDR1 SGHRS, CDR2 YFSETQ. CDR3 loop: CASSLGSLSTYEQYF. As DNA, the CDR3 is TGCGCCAGCAGCTTGGGTTCTCTTAGCACCTACGAGCAGTACTTC.